The 29 T cell receptor beta chains below were found in one sample sequenced in a study of cytomegalovirus exposure and HLA in healthy donors. The PCR used 60 Vbeta and 13 Jbeta primers. The repertoire was sequenced with immunoSEQ multiplex PCR; TCRdb's copy has only in-frame clones and lacks some. The table lists 200,000 or so clones. Sequencing was done on a sample of PBMCs. All receptors derive from a girl between 2 and 10 years old in good health and CMV-seropositive.

The rearrangement joins TRBV27 to TRBJ2-3, with a tentative D call TRBD2 (6 bases). This CDR3 has 14 residues. Germline V lookup: CDR1 MNHEY, CDR2 SMNVEV (reference sequence). Trimming took 3 bases from V and 2 from J, leaving 9 bases between them. CDR3 protein: CASSLGLITDTQYF. The CDR3 DNA is TGTGCCAGCAGTTTGGGACTGATCACAGATACGCAGTATTTT.

The chain couples TRBV28 to TRBJ1-1; maybe TRBD1 (5 bases). This CDR3 has 13 residues. V lost 3 bases to trimming and J lost 7 bases, with 12 bases between them. Germline V gene lookup returns CDR1 MDHEN and CDR2 SYDVKM. CDR3 amino acids: CASSFRVGREAFF. Here the CDR3 DNA reads TGTGCCAGCAGTTTTCGCGTGGGGCGTGAAGCTTTCTTT.

J is TRBJ2-7 and V is TRBV7-9; TRBD1 might be the D (6 bases). The germline V and J ends were trimmed by 5 bases and 2 bases, with 13 bases remaining between them. Germline V lookup: CDR1 SEHNR, CDR2 FQNEAQ (reference sequence). The CDR3 extends over 14 amino acids. CDR3 residues: CASSEDRSPYEQYF. The CDR3 bases are TGTGCCAGCAGCGAAGACAGGAGCCCCTACGAGCAGTACTTC. The whole variable domain, remainder taken from reference TRBV7-9 and TRBJ2-7, is DTGVSQNPRHKITKRGQNVTFRCDPISEHNRLYWYRQTLGQGPEFLTYFQNEAQLEKSRLLSDRFSAERPKGSFSTLEIQRTEQGDSAMYLCASSEDRSPYEQYFGPGTRLTVT.

The chain is built from TRBV10-1 and TRBJ2-5; 7 bases line up with TRBD2. Germline CDR1 reads WNHNN; CDR2 reads SYGVQD (reference sequence). The length of the CDR3 is 15 residues. V shed 5 bases, J shed 5 bases, and the junction held 11 bases outside the gene matches. The DNA for the CDR3 is TGCGCCAGCAGTCGCGGGAGTCGGGGTGGGGAGACCCAGTACTTC. Its protein product is CASSRGSRGGETQYF.

V gene TRBV7-2 combines with J gene TRBJ2-1, with TRBD2 matching over 11 bases. There are 15 residues in the CDR3. In germline, CDR1 is SGHTA, CDR2 FQGNSA. J lost 5 bases, V lost 0 bases, and 0 bases had no gene match. The CDR3 coding sequence is TGTGCCAGCAGCTTAGCGGGACTAGCGGACAATGAGCAGTTCTTC. Translated: CASSLAGLADNEQFF.

This chain connects TRBV9 to TRBJ2-3; TRBD1 is a possible D gene (6 bases). V lost 4 bases, J lost 6 bases, and 18 bases lay in between. The CDR3 length is 15 residues. Germline CDR1 SGDLS, CDR2 YYNGEE. The CDR3 sequence: CASSPEQGAADTQYF. DNA for the CDR3: TGTGCCAGCAGCCCCGAACAGGGAGCCGCGGATACGCAGTATTTT.

V is TRBV2 and J is TRBJ2-7, with a possible D match to TRBD1 (6 bases). The CDR3 length is 15 residues. CDR1 SNHLY and CDR2 FYNNEI come from the germline V gene. Trimming removed 8 bases at V and 2 bases at J, with 19 bases between. CDR3 amino acids: CASVGGKGSAYEQYF. The CDR3 coding sequence is TGTGCCAGCGTAGGGGGAAAGGGCAGTGCCTACGAGCAGTACTTC. The variable domain in full, completed from reference TRBV2 and TRBJ2-7, reads EPEVTQTPSHQVTQMGQEVILRCVPISNHLYFYWYRQILGQKVEFLVSFYNNEISEKSEIFDDQFSVERPDGSNFTLKIRSTKLEDSAMYFCASVGGKGSAYEQYFGPGTRLTVT.

This chain links TRBV19 with TRBJ1-1; D is ambiguous. Germline values: CDR1 LNHDA, CDR2 SQIVND (reference sequence). Trimming stripped 3 bases from V and 5 bases from J, with 4 bases between. The CDR3 loop spans 11 amino acids. The CDR3 here is CASSIPTEAFF. Here the CDR3 DNA reads TGTGCCAGTAGTATCCCGACTGAAGCTTTCTTT. Full variable domain (remainder filled in from reference TRBV19 and TRBJ1-1): DGGITQSPKYLFRKEGQNVTLSCEQNLNHDAMYWYRQDPGQGLRLIYYSQIVNDFQKGDIAEGYSVSREKKESFPLTVTSAQKNPTAFYLCASSIPTEAFFGQGTRLTVV.

This chain connects TRBV9 to TRBJ2-3, with 8 bases fitting TRBD2. This CDR3 spans 16 amino acids. After removal of 2 bases from V and 0 bases from J, the junction contained 5 bases not matched to a gene. CDR1 is SGDLS, CDR2 YYNGEE, per germline. CDR3 DNA: TGTGCCAGCAGCGTTAGGAGCGGGGGTAGCACAGATACGCAGTATTTT. It translates to CASSVRSGGSTDTQYF. Supplemented by reference TRBV9 and TRBJ2-3, the full variable domain reads DSGVTQTPKHLITATGQRVTLRCSPRSGDLSVYWYQQSLDQGLQFLIQYYNGEERAKGNILERFSAQQFPDLHSELNLSSLELGDSALYFCASSVRSGGSTDTQYFGPGTRLTVL.

The J gene is TRBJ2-1, the V gene TRBV11-2; D is possibly TRBD2 (6 bases). The CDR3 extends over 14 amino acids. Per germline, CDR1 SGHAT and CDR2 FQNNGV. V shed 1 base and J shed 4 bases, with 8 bases lying between them. In nucleotides, the CDR3 is TGTGCCAGCAGCTTAGGGCGGGATTACAATGAGCAGTTCTTC. Residues: CASSLGRDYNEQFF.

This sequence joins TRBV10-3 and TRBJ1-4, with D possibly being TRBD1 (6 bases). V lost 0 bases and J lost 8, with 16 bases in between. The CDR3 totals 16 residues. In germline, CDR1 is ENHRY, CDR2 SYGVKD. The CDR3 DNA reads as TGTGCCATCAGTGAGTCTTACAGGGTAGGGAACGAAAAACTGTTTTTT. Its translation: CAISESYRVGNEKLFF.

J is TRBJ2-1 and V is TRBV11-2, with D uncertain. This CDR3 spans 16 amino acids. Germline loops: CDR1 SGHAT, CDR2 FQNNGV. The V end was cut by 7 bases, the J end by 0 bases, with 16 bases between. Here the CDR3 DNA reads TGTGCCAGCAACCGTTGGCAAGCGAGCTCCTACAATGAGCAGTTCTTC. This encodes CASNRWQASSYNEQFF.

The V call is TRBV19, the J call TRBJ2-2, with 10 bases fitting TRBD2. Trimming removed 7 bases from V and 5 bases from J; junction bases left unmatched: 4. The length of the CDR3 is 14 residues. The germline gives CDR1 LNHDA, CDR2 SQIVND (reference sequence). In nucleotides, the CDR3 is TGTGCCAGTACGAGACTAGCGGGTACCGGGGAGCTGTTTTTT. Its protein is CASTRLAGTGELFF.

The gene calls are TRBV14 and TRBJ2-5; D is undetermined. The CDR3 is made up of 13 amino acids. V lost 3 bases and J 0 bases, leaving 5 bases between the germline ends. In germline, CDR1 is SGHDN, CDR2 FVKESK. The CDR3 nucleotides read TGTGCCAGCAGCCAGACAAACCAAGAGACCCAGTACTTC. Protein: CASSQTNQETQYF.

V is TRBV9 and J is TRBJ2-7; 8 nucleotides line up with TRBD2. Germline CDR1 SGDLS, CDR2 YYNGEE. J gave up 3 bases and V 1 base, and 6 bases lay outside the gene matches. This CDR3 region has 15 residues. Here the CDR3 DNA reads TGTGCCAGCAGCGTATTAGGACTAGCAAACTACGAGCAGTACTTC. Translation gives CASSVLGLANYEQYF.

This chain uses TRBV29-1 with TRBJ2-5; TRBD2 agrees at 9 bases. This CDR3 is built from 15 residues. Losses at the gene ends were 0 bases for V and 6 bases for J; bases not matched to a gene: 8. Germline V gene data show CDR1 as SQVTM and CDR2 as ANQGSEA. CDR3 loop: CSVEDQVAGVKTQYF. The CDR3 DNA is TGCAGCGTTGAAGATCAGGTAGCGGGAGTTAAGACCCAGTACTTC.

This chain joins TRBV10-3 and TRBJ2-7; TRBD1 aligns across 8 bases. The CDR3 is 13 residues long. Germline loops: CDR1 ENHRY, CDR2 SYGVKD. The trim removed 10 bases at V and 4 bases at J, leaving 9 bases unmatched. CDR3 in DNA: TGTGCCACACGAGGACAGGGTCGGTACGAGCAGTACTTC. Its protein is CATRGQGRYEQYF.

The chain recombines TRBV27 with TRBJ2-7; D is ambiguous. CDR1 is MNHEY, CDR2 SMNVEV, per germline (reference sequence). Trimming took off 5 bases at V and 3 bases at J, with 11 bases between the two ends. This CDR3 has 13 residues. CDR3 residues: CASSEGRHYEQYF. For the CDR3, the DNA is TGTGCCAGCAGTGAAGGCAGACACTACGAGCAGTACTTC.

The rearrangement joins TRBV11-2 to TRBJ2-1, with unresolved D. V lost 4 bases, J lost 4 bases, and 23 bases lay in between. The CDR3 loop spans 18 amino acids. CDR1 is SGHAT, CDR2 FQNNGV, per germline. The CDR3 sequence: CASSSAGDGYGDYNEQFF. The CDR3 nucleotides are TGTGCCAGCAGCTCTGCCGGTGACGGATACGGAGATTACAATGAGCAGTTCTTC.

This chain joins TRBV28 and TRBJ2-7; TRBD1 is a possible D gene (5 bases). The germline CDR1 and CDR2 sequences are MDHEN and SYDVKM. The CDR3 has 13 residues. The ends were cut back, 4 bases at V and 3 bases at J, with 10 bases in the middle. Written as DNA, the CDR3 is TGTGCCAGCAGTTCCTCAGGGTTCTACGAGCAGTACTTC. Translating gives CASSSSGFYEQYF.

V is TRBV5-1 and J is TRBJ2-7; 7 bases match TRBD2. V trimming: 4 bases; J trimming: 0 bases; junction bases outside the gene matches: 4. This CDR3 is built from 14 residues. Germline CDR1 SGHRS, CDR2 YFSETQ. The CDR3 nucleotides read TGCGCCAGCAGCGTCGAGCGGGACTCCTACGAGCAGTACTTC. Its protein is CASSVERDSYEQYF.

The chain recombines TRBV10-2 with TRBJ1-2; TRBD1 agrees at 8 bases. There are 14 residues in the CDR3. V shed 2 bases and J 8 bases; nucleotides not matched to a gene: 7. Germline V gene lookup returns CDR1 WSHSY and CDR2 SAAADI. In DNA form, the CDR3 reads TGCGCCAGCAGTGAGACAGGGGGGAGGAGGGGCTACACCTTC. It encodes CASSETGGRRGYTF.

The J gene is TRBJ2-2, the V gene TRBV6-5; no firm D call. The CDR3 sequence is 12 residues long. Germline V gene data show CDR1 as MNHEY and CDR2 as SVGAGI. The germline V and J ends were trimmed by 6 bases and 5 bases, with 7 bases remaining between them. This CDR3 is CASRPYTGELFF. CDR3 in DNA: TGTGCCAGCAGACCCTATACCGGGGAGCTGTTTTTT.

J is TRBJ2-5 and V is TRBV29-1; 7 nucleotides match TRBD2. The CDR3 runs 17 residues. Trimming at V came to 0 bases and at J to 5 bases, leaving 15 bases not matched to a gene. Germline CDR1 is SQVTM and CDR2 is ANQGSEA. The CDR3 loop is CSVEDIRREGSPETQYF. The CDR3 DNA sequence: TGCAGCGTTGAAGACATACGGAGGGAGGGATCTCCGGAGACCCAGTACTTC.

This chain connects TRBV27 to TRBJ1-6; TRBD1 is a possible D gene (6 bases). Trimming pared 3 bases from V and 12 bases from J, leaving 24 bases between. From germline, CDR1 is MNHEY and CDR2 SMNVEV (reference sequence). The CDR3 is 17 residues long. The CDR3 reads CASSLVKTGLLLEPLHF. Written as DNA, the CDR3 is TGTGCCAGCAGTTTGGTGAAAACAGGGTTGCTCCTAGAACCCCTCCACTTT.

This chain connects TRBV7-2 to TRBJ1-4; a possible D gene is TRBD1 (6 bases). Germline assignment: CDR1 SGHTA and CDR2 FQGNSA. This CDR3 has 16 residues. The V gene lost 6 bases and the J gene lost 0 bases, with 14 bases spanning the gap. CDR3 DNA sequence: TGTGCCAGCAGGCTAAGCAACAGGGCAACTAATGAAAAACTGTTTTTT. Its protein product is CASRLSNRATNEKLFF.

The CDR3 bases are TGTGCCAGCAGCTCCCCGGGACTAGCGGGCGCTACAAGCTCCTACGAGCAGTACTTC. Translated, it gives CASSSPGLAGATSSYEQYF. The V call is TRBV11-2, the J call TRBJ2-7; 12 bases are a match to TRBD2. V gave up 4 bases and J gave up 0 bases; unmatched junction bases: 13. The CDR3 length is 19 residues. Germline V gene lookup returns CDR1 SGHAT and CDR2 FQNNGV.

The genes are TRBV28 and TRBJ1-5; D is perhaps TRBD1 (5 bases). The germline CDR1 and CDR2 sequences are MDHEN and SYDVKM. The CDR3 spans 14 residues. V lost 1 base to trimming and J lost 1 base, with 5 bases between them. The CDR3 loop reads CASSLSGSNQPQHF. The CDR3, as DNA: TGTGCCAGCAGTTTATCAGGGAGCAATCAGCCCCAGCATTTT.

Remarks on this clone: Distinct nucleotide sequences in the sample also encode this CDR3. This sequence joins TRBV27 and TRBJ1-1; 8 bases match TRBD1. The germline gives CDR1 MNHEY, CDR2 SMNVEV (reference sequence). V lost 5 bases, J lost 4 bases, and 3 bases stayed unmatched. The CDR3 consists of 13 residues. Written as DNA, the CDR3 is TGTGCCAGCAGTCCTGACAGGGGCACTGAAGCTTTCTTT. Translated: CASSPDRGTEAFF.